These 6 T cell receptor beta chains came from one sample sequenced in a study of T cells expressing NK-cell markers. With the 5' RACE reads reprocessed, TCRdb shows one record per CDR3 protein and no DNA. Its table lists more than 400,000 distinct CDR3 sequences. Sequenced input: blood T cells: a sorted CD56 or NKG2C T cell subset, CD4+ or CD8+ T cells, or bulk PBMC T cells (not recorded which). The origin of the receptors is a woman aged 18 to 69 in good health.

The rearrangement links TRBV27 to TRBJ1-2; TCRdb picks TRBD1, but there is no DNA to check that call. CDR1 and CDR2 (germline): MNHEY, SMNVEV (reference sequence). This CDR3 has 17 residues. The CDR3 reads CASSSSITGGALDGYTF.

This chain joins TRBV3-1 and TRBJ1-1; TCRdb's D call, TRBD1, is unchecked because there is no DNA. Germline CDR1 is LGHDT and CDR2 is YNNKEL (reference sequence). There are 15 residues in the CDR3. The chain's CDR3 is CASSHQTGGGTEAFF.

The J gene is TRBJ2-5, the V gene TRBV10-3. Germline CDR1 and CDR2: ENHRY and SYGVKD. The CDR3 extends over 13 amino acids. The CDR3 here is CAISLQLGETQYF.

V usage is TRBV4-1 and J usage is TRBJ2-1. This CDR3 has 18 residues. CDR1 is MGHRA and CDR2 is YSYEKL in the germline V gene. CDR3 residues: CASSQDGGGRAFYNEQFF.

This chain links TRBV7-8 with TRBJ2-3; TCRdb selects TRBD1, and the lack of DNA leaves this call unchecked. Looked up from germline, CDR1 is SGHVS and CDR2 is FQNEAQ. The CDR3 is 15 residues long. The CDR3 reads CASSLLGGTTDTQYF. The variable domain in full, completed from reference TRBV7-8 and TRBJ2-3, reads GAGVSQSPRYKVAKRGQDVALRCDPISGHVSLFWYQQALGQGPEFLTYFQNEAQLDKSGLPSDRFFAERPEGSVSTLKIQRTQQEDSAVYLCASSLLGGTTDTQYFGPGTRLTVL.

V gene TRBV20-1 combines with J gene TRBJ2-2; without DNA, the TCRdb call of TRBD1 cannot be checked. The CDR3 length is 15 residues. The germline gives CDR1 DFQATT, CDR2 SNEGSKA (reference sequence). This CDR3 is CSAPGTTPNTGELFF.